The 2 T cell receptor beta chains given below trace back to one sample, sequenced in a study of cytomegalovirus exposure and HLA in healthy donors (dated 2017 in TCRdb). Library method: the immunoSEQ multiplex PCR assay. For the multiplex PCR, a mixture combining 60 forward primers for TCR Vbeta segments and 13 reverse primers for TCR Jbeta segments was used. TCRdb re-hosts the immuneACCESS table, in-frame sequences only. Its copies lack some clones; in the studies checked, an unresolved V gene accounts for under half of them, and the cause for the rest is not known. The sample includes some 160,000 clones, with around a tenth observed a single time. The ten largest make up less than 2% of the sample. Material for sequencing was PBMCs. These receptors all come from a male donor in good health and CMV-seronegative.

This clone has more than one count but fewer than ten. The chain employs TRBV4-1 and TRBJ2-7; 9 positions agree with TRBD1. The CDR3 is 15 amino acids. The ends lost 5 bases at V and 2 bases at J; junction bases unmatched: 7. From germline, CDR1 is MGHRA and CDR2 YSYEKL. CDR3 sequence (DNA): TGCGCCAGCAGCTCAGCGGGACAGGGCCCCTACGAGCAGTACTTC. This encodes CASSSAGQGPYEQYF.

The chain couples TRBV5-4 to TRBJ2-3; D gene unclear. Trimming stripped 0 bases from V and 2 bases from J, with 10 bases between. This CDR3 is 15 amino acids long. Germline V gene data show CDR1 as SGHNT and CDR2 as YYREEE (reference sequence). CDR3 coding DNA: TGTGCCAGCAGCTTGGTCTCTTCTACCACAGATACGCAGTATTTT. Its translation: CASSLVSSTTDTQYF.